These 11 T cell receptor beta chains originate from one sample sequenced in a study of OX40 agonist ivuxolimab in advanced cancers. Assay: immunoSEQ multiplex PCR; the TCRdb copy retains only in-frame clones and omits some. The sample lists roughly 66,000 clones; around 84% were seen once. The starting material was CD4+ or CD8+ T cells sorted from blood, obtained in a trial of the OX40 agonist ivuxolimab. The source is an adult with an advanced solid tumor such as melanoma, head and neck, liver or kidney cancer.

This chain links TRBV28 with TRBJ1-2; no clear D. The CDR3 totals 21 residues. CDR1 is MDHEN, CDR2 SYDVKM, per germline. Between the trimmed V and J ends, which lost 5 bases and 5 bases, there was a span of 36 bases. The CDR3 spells CASSGVTPTLSGQKRSYGYTF. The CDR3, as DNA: TGTGCCAGCAGTGGAGTGACCCCCACCTTGTCGGGTCAGAAACGGAGTTATGGCTACACCTTC.

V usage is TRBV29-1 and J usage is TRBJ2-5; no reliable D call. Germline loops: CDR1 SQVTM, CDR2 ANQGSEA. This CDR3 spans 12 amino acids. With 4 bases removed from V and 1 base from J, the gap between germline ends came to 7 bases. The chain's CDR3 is CSVGAGQETQYF. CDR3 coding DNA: TGCAGCGTTGGGGCAGGCCAAGAGACCCAGTACTTC.

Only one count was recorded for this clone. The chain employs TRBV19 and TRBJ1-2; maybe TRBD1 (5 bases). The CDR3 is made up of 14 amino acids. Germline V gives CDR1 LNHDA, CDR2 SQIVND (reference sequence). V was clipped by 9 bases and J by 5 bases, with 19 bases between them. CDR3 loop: CASSILGQYYGYTF. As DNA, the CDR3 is TGTGCCAGCTCCATCCTGGGGCAGTATTATGGCTACACCTTC.

CDR3 nucleotides: TGTGCCAGCAGTCCTCCTATCGGACAGGGTCGTACAGATACGCAGTATTTT. Protein product: CASSPPIGQGRTDTQYF. This sequence joins TRBV27 and TRBJ2-3; 8 nucleotides match TRBD1. Losses at the gene ends were 5 bases for V and 3 bases for J; bases not matched to a gene: 13. The CDR3 covers 17 residues. Germline V gene sequence: CDR1 MNHEY, CDR2 SMNVEV (reference sequence).

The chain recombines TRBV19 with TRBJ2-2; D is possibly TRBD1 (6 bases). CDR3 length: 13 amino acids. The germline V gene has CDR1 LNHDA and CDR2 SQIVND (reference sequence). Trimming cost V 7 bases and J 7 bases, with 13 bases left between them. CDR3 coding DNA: TGTGCCAGTAACGCAGGGGAGAGCGGGGAGCTGTTTTTT. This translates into CASNAGESGELFF.

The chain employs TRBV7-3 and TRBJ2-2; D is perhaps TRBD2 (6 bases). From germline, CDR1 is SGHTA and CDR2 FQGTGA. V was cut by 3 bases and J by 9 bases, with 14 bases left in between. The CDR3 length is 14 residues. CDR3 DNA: TGTGCCAGCAGCTTTACCGGGGGAGAACGGGAGCTGTTTTTT. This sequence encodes CASSFTGGERELFF.

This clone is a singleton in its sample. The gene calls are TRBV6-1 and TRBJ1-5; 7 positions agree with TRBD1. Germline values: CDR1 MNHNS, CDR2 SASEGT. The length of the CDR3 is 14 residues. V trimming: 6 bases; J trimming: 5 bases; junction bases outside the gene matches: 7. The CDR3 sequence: CASRGEGQYQPQHF. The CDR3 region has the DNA TGTGCCAGCAGGGGTGAGGGACAGTATCAGCCCCAGCATTTT.

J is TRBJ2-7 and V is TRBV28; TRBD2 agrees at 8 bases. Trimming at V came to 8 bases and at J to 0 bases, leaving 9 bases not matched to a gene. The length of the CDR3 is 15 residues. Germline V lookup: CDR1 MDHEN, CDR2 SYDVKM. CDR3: CASPIRGGSSYEQYV. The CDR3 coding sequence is TGTGCCAGCCCTATCCGGGGGGGAAGCTCCTACGAGCAGTACGTC.

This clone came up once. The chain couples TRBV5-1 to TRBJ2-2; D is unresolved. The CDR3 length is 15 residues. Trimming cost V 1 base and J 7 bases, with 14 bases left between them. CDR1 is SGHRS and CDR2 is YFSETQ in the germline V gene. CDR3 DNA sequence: TGCGCCAGCAGCTTGCCGGCTGGAGCAGGCGGGGAGCTGTTTTTT. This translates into CASSLPAGAGGELFF. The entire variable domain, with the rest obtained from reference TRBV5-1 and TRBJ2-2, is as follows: KAGVTQTPRYLIKTRGQQVTLSCSPISGHRSVSWYQQTPGQGLQFLFEYFSETQRNKGNFPGRFSGRQFSNSRSEMNVSTLELGDSALYLCASSLPAGAGGELFFGEGSRLTVL.

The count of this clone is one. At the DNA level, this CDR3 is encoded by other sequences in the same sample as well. The CDR3 protein is CASSPPGLAYLTGELFF. The DNA for the CDR3 is TGTGCCAGTAGCCCACCGGGACTAGCCTACCTCACCGGGGAGCTGTTTTTT. This chain uses TRBV28 with TRBJ2-2, with 9 bases fitting TRBD2. Germline V lookup: CDR1 MDHEN, CDR2 SYDVKM. J was trimmed by 4 bases and V by 9 bases; bases with no gene match: 15. The CDR3 has 17 residues.

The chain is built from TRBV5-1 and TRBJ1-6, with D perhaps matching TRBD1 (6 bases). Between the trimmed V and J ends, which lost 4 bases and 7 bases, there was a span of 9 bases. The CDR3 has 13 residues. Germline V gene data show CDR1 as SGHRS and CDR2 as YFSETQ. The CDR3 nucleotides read TGCGCCAGCAGCCCGGACAGCAATTCACCCCTCCACTTT. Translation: CASSPDSNSPLHF.